This TCR beta chain appears in the sequencing data of a study of cytomegalovirus exposure and HLA in healthy donors. V was clipped by 1 base and J by 5 bases, with 19 bases between them. The CDR3 runs 17 residues. CDR1 and CDR2 (germline): SGHNT, YENEEA. A remark on this clone: The antigen is unknown.

General study results and limits: Later analysis associated a missense DCLRE1C variant with TCR beta V- and J-gene trimming. Earlier results showed most TCR beta V segments being productive about 87% or about 30% of the time.

The PCR employed 60 Vbeta primers together with 13 Jbeta primers. Libraries were prepared by immunoSEQ multiplex PCR; TCRdb keeps only in-frame clonotypes and omits some of them. The top ten hold 2.7% of the sample, which has around 120,000 clones, about 83% seen once. Sequencing was done on a sample of PBMCs. The source is a woman in her thirties or forties in good health and CMV-seropositive. V usage is TRBV11-3 and J usage is TRBJ2-3, with D possibly matching TRBD2 (5 bases). In nucleotides, the CDR3 is TGTGCCAGCAGCTTAGGTGGGCTGCTAGCTAATAAAGATACGCAGTATTTT. It translates to CASSLGGLLANKDTQYF.